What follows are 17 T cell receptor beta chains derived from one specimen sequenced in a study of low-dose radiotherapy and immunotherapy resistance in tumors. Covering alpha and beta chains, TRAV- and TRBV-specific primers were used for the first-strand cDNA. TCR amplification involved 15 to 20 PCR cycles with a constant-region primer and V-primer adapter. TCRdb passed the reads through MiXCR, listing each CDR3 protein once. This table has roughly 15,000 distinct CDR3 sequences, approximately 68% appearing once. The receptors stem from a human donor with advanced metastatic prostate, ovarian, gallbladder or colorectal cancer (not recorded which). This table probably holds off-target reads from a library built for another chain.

CDR3 DNA: TGTGCCAGCAGAAATGGGCCCGGGTCCCTAGCCGGGGAGCTGTTTTTT. Amino acids: CASRNGPGSLAGELFF. This rearrangement joins TRBV6-2 or TRBV6-3 to TRBJ2-2; no clear D gene. The CDR3 covers 16 residues. V dropped 6 bases and J dropped 6 bases, with 20 bases sitting between them. Germline V lookup: CDR1 MNHEY, CDR2 SVGEGT.

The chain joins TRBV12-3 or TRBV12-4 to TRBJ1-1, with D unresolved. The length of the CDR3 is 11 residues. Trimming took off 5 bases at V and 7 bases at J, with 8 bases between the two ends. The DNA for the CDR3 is TGTGCCAGCAGTCGCATTTATGAAGCTTTCTTT. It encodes CASSRIYEAFF.

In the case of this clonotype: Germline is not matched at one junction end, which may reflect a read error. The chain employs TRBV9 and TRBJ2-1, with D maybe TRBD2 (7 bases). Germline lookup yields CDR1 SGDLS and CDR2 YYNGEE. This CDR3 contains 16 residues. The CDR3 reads CASSVAGGGSYNEQSF. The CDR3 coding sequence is TGTGCCAGCAGCGTAGCTGGGGGGGGCTCCTACAATGAGCAGTCCTTC.

The DNA for the CDR3 is TGTGCCAGCAGGACGACAGGGATGTTTTATGGCTACACCTTC. Encoded protein: CASRTTGMFYGYTF. The rearrangement links TRBV27 to TRBJ1-2, with TRBD1 matching over 7 bases. CDR1 and CDR2 from the germline V gene are MNHEY and SMNVEV (reference sequence). This CDR3 contains 14 residues. V trimming: 6 bases; J trimming: 5 bases; junction bases outside the gene matches: 9.

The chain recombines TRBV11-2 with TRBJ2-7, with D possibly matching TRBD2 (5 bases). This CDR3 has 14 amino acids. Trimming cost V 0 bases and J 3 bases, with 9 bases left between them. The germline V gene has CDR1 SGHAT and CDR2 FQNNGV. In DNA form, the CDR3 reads TGTGCCAGCAGCTTAGAGCTGGCGGGCTACGAGCAGTACTTC. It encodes CASSLELAGYEQYF.

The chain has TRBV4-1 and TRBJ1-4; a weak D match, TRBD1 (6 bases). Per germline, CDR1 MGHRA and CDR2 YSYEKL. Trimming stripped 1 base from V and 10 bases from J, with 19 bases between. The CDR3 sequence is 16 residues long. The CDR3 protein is CASSQAHLLTGRKLFF. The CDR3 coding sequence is TGCGCCAGCAGCCAAGCCCATCTTCTGACAGGTCGAAAACTGTTTTTT.

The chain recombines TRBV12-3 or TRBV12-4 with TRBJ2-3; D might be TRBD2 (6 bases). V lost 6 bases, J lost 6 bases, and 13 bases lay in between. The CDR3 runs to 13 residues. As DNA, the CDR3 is TGTGCCAGCAGCAGGGACCGGGGGGATACGCAGTATTTT. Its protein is CASSRDRGDTQYF.

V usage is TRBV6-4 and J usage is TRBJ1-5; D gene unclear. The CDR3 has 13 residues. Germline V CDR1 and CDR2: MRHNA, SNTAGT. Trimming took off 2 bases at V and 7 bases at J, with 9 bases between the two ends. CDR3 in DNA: TGTGCCAGCAGTGACAGGGCAGACCAGCCCCAGCATTTT. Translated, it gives CASSDRADQPQHF.

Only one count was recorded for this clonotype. In DNA form, the CDR3 reads TGTGCCAGCAGCTTAAGCGCAGGGTCGCCGACCCTCCACTTT. It yields the protein CASSLSAGSPTLHF. The chain joins TRBV5-6 to TRBJ1-6, with D maybe TRBD1 (5 bases). V was pared by 2 bases and J by 14 bases, with 17 bases between. Per germline, CDR1 SGHDT and CDR2 YYEEEE. The CDR3 runs 14 residues.

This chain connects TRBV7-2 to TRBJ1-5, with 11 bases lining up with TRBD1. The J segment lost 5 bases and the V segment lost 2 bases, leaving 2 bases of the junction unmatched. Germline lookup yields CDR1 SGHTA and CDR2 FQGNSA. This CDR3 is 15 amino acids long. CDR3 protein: CASSLRTGGDQPQHF. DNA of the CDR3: TGTGCCAGCAGCTTACGGACAGGGGGCGATCAGCCCCAGCATTTT. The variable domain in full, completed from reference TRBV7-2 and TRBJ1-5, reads GAGVSQSPSNKVTEKGKDVELRCDPISGHTALYWYRQSLGQGLEFLIYFQGNSAPDKSGLPSDRFSAERTGGSVSTLTIQRTQQEDSAVYLCASSLRTGGDQPQHFGDGTRLSIL.

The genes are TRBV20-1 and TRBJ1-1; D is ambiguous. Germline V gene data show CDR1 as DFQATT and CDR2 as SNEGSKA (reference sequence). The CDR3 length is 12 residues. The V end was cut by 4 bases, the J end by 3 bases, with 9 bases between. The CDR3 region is CSATPEHTEAFF. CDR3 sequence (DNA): TGCAGTGCTACCCCTGAACACACTGAAGCTTTCTTT.

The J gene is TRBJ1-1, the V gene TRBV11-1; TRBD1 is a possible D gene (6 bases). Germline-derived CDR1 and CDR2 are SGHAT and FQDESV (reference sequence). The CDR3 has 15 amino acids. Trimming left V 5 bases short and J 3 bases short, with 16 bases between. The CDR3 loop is CASSPPGGLHTEAFF. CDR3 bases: TGTGCCAGCAGCCCTCCGGGGGGCTTGCACACTGAAGCTTTCTTT.

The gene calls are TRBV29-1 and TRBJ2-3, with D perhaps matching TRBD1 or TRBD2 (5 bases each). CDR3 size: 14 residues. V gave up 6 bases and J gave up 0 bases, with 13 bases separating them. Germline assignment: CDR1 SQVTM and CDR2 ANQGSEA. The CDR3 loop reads CSVWDGVSTDTQYF. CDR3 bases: TGCAGCGTCTGGGACGGGGTGAGCACAGATACGCAGTATTTT.

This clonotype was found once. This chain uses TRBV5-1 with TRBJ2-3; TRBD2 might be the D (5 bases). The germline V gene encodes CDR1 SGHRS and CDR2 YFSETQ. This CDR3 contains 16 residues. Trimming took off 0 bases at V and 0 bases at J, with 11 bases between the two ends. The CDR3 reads CASSLEGRTSTDTQYF. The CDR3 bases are TGCGCCAGCAGCTTGGAGGGCAGGACTAGCACAGATACGCAGTATTTT.

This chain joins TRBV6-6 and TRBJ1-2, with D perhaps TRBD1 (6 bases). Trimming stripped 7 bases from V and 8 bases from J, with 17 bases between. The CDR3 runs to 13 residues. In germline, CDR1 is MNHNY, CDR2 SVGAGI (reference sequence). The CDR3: CASTPDSPGGYTF. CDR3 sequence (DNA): TGTGCCAGCACCCCGGACAGCCCCGGAGGCTACACCTTC.

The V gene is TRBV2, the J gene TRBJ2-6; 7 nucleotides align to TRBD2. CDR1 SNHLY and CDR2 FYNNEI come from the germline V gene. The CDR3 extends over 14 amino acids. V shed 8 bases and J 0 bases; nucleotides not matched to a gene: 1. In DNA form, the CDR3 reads TGTGCCAGCGAGCGGGGCTCTGGGGCCAACGTCCTGACTTTC. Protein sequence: CASERGSGANVLTF.

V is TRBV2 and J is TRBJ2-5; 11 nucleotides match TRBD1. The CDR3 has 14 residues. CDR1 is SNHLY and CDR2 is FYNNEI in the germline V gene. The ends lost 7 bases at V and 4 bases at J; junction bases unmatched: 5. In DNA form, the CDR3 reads TGTGCCAGCACCCGGACAGGGGGCTTAGAGACCCAGTACTTC. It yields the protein CASTRTGGLETQYF. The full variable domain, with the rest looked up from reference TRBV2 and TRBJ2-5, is EPEVTQTPSHQVTQMGQEVILRCVPISNHLYFYWYRQILGQKVEFLVSFYNNEISEKSEIFDDQFSVERPDGSNFTLKIRSTKLEDSAMYFCASTRTGGLETQYFGPGTRLLVL.